The sequence of this T cell receptor beta chain was determined in a study of cytomegalovirus exposure and HLA in healthy donors. Findings of the study overall: A later analysis, which compared TCR beta chains of equal frequency, found the HLA-associated ones more clonally expanded.

Comments on this clone: Antigen unknown.

Both 60 Vbeta primers and 13 Jbeta primers went into the PCR. Study processing details: Later work found tens of millions of unique TCR beta chains, with 9 million to 13 million shared. Data came from immunoSEQ multiplex PCR; TCRdb stores just in-frame clones and leaves some out. V and J calls plus clone size are reproduced from that table; the DNA served to infer D and trimming. Of 150,000 to 200,000 clones detected, roughly four fifths appear once; the ten largest clones hold around 1.5%. The CDR3 spans 15 residues. V dropped 0 bases and J dropped 0; count of bases not matched to a gene: 1. CDR1 is SGHTS, CDR2 YDEGEE, per germline.

The specimen sequenced was PBMCs. The rearrangement uses TRBV5-8 and TRBJ2-3, with 7 nucleotides matching TRBD2. The clonotype comes from a man in his fifties in good health and CMV-seronegative. The CDR3 protein is CASSLGTRSTDTQYF. The CDR3 coding sequence is TGTGCCAGCAGCTTGGGGACTAGGAGCACAGATACGCAGTATTTT.